The source of this TCR beta chain is a study of OX40 agonist ivuxolimab in advanced cancers. Study details: Patients in the trial were receiving intravenous ivuxolimab every 2 weeks, at doses of 0.01 to 10 mg/kg. Participants, around 80% male, averaged approximately 56 years of age, ranging from about 23 to 80.

After removal of 1 base from V and 7 bases from J, the junction contained 4 bases not matched to a gene. CDR3 length equals 14 residues. The V gene's germline CDR1 is SEHNR and CDR2 FQNEAQ (reference sequence). The assay was immunoSEQ multiplex PCR, and TCRdb's table has in-frame clones only and misses some. The sample has under 70,000 clones, 75% to 90% seen once. The TCR originated in an adult with an advanced solid tumor such as melanoma, head and neck, liver or kidney cancer. The specimen comprised CD4+ or CD8+ T cells sorted from blood, sampled in a trial of the OX40 agonist ivuxolimab. V gene TRBV7-9 combines with J gene TRBJ2-1; 7 bases are a match to TRBD1. CDR3 region: CASSLGQGVNEQFF. In DNA, the CDR3 is TGTGCCAGCAGCTTAGGACAGGGAGTGAATGAGCAGTTCTTC.